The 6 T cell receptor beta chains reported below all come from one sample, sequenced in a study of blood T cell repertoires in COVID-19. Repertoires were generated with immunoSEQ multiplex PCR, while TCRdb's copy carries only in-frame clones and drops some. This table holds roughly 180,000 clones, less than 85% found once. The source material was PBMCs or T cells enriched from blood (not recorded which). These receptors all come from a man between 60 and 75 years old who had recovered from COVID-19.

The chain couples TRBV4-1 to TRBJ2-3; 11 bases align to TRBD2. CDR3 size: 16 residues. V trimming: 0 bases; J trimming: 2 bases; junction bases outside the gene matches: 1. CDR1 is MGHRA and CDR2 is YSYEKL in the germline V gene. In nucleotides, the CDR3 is TGCGCCAGCAGCCAAGATAGCGGGGGGGTCACAGATACGCAGTATTTT. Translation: CASSQDSGGVTDTQYF.

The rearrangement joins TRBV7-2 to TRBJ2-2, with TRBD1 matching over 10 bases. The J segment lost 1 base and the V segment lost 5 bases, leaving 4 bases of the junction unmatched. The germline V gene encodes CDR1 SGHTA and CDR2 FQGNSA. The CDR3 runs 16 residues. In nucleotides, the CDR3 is TGTGCCAGCAGCCTAAGGACAGGGGGGAACACCGGGGAGCTGTTTTTT. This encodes CASSLRTGGNTGELFF.

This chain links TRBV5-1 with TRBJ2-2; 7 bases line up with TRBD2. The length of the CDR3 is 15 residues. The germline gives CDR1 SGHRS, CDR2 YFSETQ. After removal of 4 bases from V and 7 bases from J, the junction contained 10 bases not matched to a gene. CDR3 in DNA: TGCGCCAGCAGCCCCTTCGGGGGGTATGGCGGGGAGCTGTTTTTT. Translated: CASSPFGGYGGELFF. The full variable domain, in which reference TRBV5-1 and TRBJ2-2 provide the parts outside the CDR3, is KAGVTQTPRYLIKTRGQQVTLSCSPISGHRSVSWYQQTPGQGLQFLFEYFSETQRNKGNFPGRFSGRQFSNSRSEMNVSTLELGDSALYLCASSPFGGYGGELFFGEGSRLTVL.

CDR3 region: CASSEARTDYEKLFF. CDR3 nucleotides: TGTGCCAGCAGTGAAGCCAGGACAGACTATGAAAAACTGTTTTTT. The rearrangement links TRBV6-1 to TRBJ1-4, with D tentatively TRBD1 (6 bases). From germline, CDR1 is MNHNS and CDR2 SASEGT. Trimming left V 0 bases short and J 6 bases short, with 11 bases between. This CDR3 is 15 amino acids long.

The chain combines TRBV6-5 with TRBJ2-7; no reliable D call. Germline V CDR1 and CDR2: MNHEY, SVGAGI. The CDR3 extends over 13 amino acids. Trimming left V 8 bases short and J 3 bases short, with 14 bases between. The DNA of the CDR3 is TGTGCCAGCCCCGTCCTGAGAATCTACGAGCAGTACTTC. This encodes CASPVLRIYEQYF.

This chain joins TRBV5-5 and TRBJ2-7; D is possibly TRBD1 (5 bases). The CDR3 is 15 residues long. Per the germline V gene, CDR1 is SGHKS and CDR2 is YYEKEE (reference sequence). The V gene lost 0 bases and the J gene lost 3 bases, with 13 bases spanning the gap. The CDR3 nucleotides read TGTGCCAGCAGCTTGGATGGTCAGGGCTACTACGAGCAGTACTTC. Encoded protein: CASSLDGQGYYEQYF. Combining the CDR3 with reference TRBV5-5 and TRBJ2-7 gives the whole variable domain DAGVTQSPTHLIKTRGQQVTLRCSPISGHKSVSWYQQVLGQGPQFIFQYYEKEERGRGNFPDRFSARQFPNYSSELNVNALLLGDSALYLCASSLDGQGYYEQYFGPGTRLTVT.